These T cell receptor beta chains were read from a single sample in a study of blood T cell dynamics during melanoma immunotherapy. Method: immunoSEQ multiplex PCR; TCRdb's copy keeps in-frame clones and lacks some. The table lists 17,000 or so clones, roughly 83% of them singletons. The input for sequencing was blood, taken from a patient treated with checkpoint blockade. Receptors originate from a human donor with melanoma. The CDR3 runs from the conserved cysteine through the conserved F or W. D genes are given only for firm matches. Rows give clone size only sometimes, using once, few, many, or a class for an expanded clone.

TRBJ2-3	TRBD2	few	TRBV6-4	TGTGCCACCCAGATGACTAGCGGAACAACAGATACGCAGTATTTT	CATQMTSGTTDTQYF
TRBJ1-4	-	-	TRBV7-2	TGTGCCAGCAGCTCACACTTGGGTGAAAAACTGTTTTTT	CASSSHLGEKLFF
TRBJ2-5	-	once	TRBV2	TGTGCCAGCAGTGCCACAGAGTACCAAGAGACCCAGTACTTC	CASSATEYQETQYF
TRBJ1-2	-	-	TRBV7-2	TGTGCCAGCACCGCGGACGGCCGAGGGGGCTACACCTTC	CASTADGRGGYTF
TRBJ2-1	TRBD2	-	TRBV28	TGTGCCAGCAGTTTAGGGGTAGCGGGCAGGGTCAATGAGCAGTTCTTC	CASSLGVAGRVNEQFF
TRBJ2-1	-	-	TRBV5-8	TGTGCCAGCAGCCTAGGCAGAAGCTCCTACAATGAGCAGTTCTTC	CASSLGRSSYNEQFF
TRBJ2-2	TRBD2	-	TRBV5-6	TGTGCCAGCAGCAAGCCGGGACTAGCGGGAGGGCCCAGCACCGGGGAGCTGTTTTTT	CASSKPGLAGGPSTGELFF
TRBJ2-1	-	-	TRBV10-3	TGTGCCATCAGTGACGGGGAGAGCTCCTACAATGAGCAGTTCTTC	CAISDGESSYNEQFF
TRBJ1-1	TRBD1	-	TRBV5-1	TGCGCCAGCAGCTGGGGGACAGATAATGAAGCTTTCTTT	CASSWGTDNEAFF
TRBJ2-7	-	few	TRBV19	TGTGCCAGTAGTGCTGGGACCGGCTACGAGCAGTACTTC	CASSAGTGYEQYF
TRBJ2-2	-	-	TRBV7-2	TGTGCCAGCAGCAAAGGACTTGCGAACACCGGGGAGCTGTTTTTT	CASSKGLANTGELFF
TRBJ2-2	-	-	TRBV9	TGTGCCAGCAGCGTAGCGGCTCCGGGGACCGGGGAGCTGTTTTTT	CASSVAAPGTGELFF
TRBJ2-5	-	-	TRBV6-1	TGTGCCAGCAGTGAACAAAACTATCAAGAGACCCAGTACTTC	CASSEQNYQETQYF
TRBJ1-4	-	-	TRBV7-5	TGTGCCAGAAGCTTAAAGGGGGAGGGGCAGCGCGTGTTTTTT	CARSLKGEGQRVFF
TRBJ2-1	-	once	TRBV7-2	TGTGCCAGCAGCTTAGCTGTGTACAATGAGCAGTTCTTC	CASSLAVYNEQFF
TRBJ1-6	TRBD1	-	TRBV9	TGTGCCAGCAGCGTAGCGGGACAGGGGGCAGATAATTCACCCCTCCACTTT	CASSVAGQGADNSPLHF
TRBJ2-7	TRBD2	-	TRBV7-8	TGTGCCAGCAGCTTGTCAGCGGGAGGGTGGGAGCAGTACTTC	CASSLSAGGWEQYF
TRBJ2-1	-	-	TRBV7-9	TGTGCCAGCAGCTTATCATTTGGATACAATGAGCAGTTCTTC	CASSLSFGYNEQFF
TRBJ1-3	-	-	TRBV11-1	TGTGCCAGCAGCTTAGCCGCTGGGGGCGTCGCTGGAAACACCATATATTTT	CASSLAAGGVAGNTIYF
TRBJ2-1	TRBD2	-	TRBV18	TGTGCCAGCTCACCCAAAAGCGGGAGCTCCTACAATGAGCAGTTCTTC	CASSPKSGSSYNEQFF
TRBJ2-7	TRBD1	-	TRBV6-1	TGTGCCAGCAGTGACTCAGGGGGACACGAGCAGTACTTC	CASSDSGGHEQYF
TRBJ2-1	TRBD2	-	TRBV9	TGTGCCAGCAGCGGACGGACTAGAGAGGACGGTGAGCAGTTCTTC	CASSGRTREDGEQFF
TRBJ2-1	TRBD2	medium-sized	TRBV7-3	TGTGCCAGCAGCTTGCGGGAGGGCGGTGAGCAGTTCTTC	CASSLREGGEQFF
TRBJ1-6	TRBD1	-	TRBV2	TGTGCCAGCAGGAAACAAGCCGGGACAGGGGAGTCACCCCTCCACTTT	CASRKQAGTGESPLHF
TRBJ2-6	-	-	TRBV28	TGTGCCAGCAGGACAGGTTCTAGTGGGGCCAACGTCCTGACTTTC	CASRTGSSGANVLTF
TRBJ2-7	TRBD1	-	TRBV5-6	TGTGCCAGCAGCTTGCGACAGGGCGGCTACGAGCAGTACTTC	CASSLRQGGYEQYF
TRBJ2-2	-	-	TRBV28	TGTGCCAGCAGACCTGGCCGGGGTAGGGGCACCGGGGAGCTGTTTTTT	CASRPGRGRGTGELFF
TRBJ2-7	TRBD2	-	TRBV5-5	TGTGCCTGCGAGCGGGACTATTTCTCCTACGAGCAGTACTTC	CACERDYFSYEQYF
TRBJ1-2	-	large	TRBV7-8	TGTGCCAGCAGCTTAATTGGGGGGTATGGCTACACCTTC	CASSLIGGYGYTF
TRBJ1-2	TRBD1	-	TRBV5-6	TGTGCCAGCAGCTTCCGGGACAGGGGGCCGAATGGCTACACCTTC	CASSFRDRGPNGYTF
TRBJ1-5	TRBD1	-	TRBV4-1	TGCGCCAGCAGCCAAAGGACAGGGGGGTTTCAGCCCCAGCATTTT	CASSQRTGGFQPQHF
TRBJ2-2	-	-	TRBV7-3	TGTGCCAGCAGCCAGCAGGCCACCGGGGAGCTGTTTTTT	CASSQQATGELFF
TRBJ1-5	TRBD1	-	TRBV28	TGTGCCAGCAGTTTCAGGGGGGGGCAACAGCCCCAGCATTTT	CASSFRGGQQPQHF
TRBJ2-3	-	-	TRBV11-2	TGTGCCAGCAGCCCCCGGGAGCAGGGGACGCAGTATTTT	CASSPREQGTQYF
TRBJ2-7	-	-	TRBV4-3	TGCGCCAGCAGCCAAGACCTAGCGCCTTCCTACGAGCAGTACTTC	CASSQDLAPSYEQYF
TRBJ2-7	TRBD2	-	TRBV6-5	TGTGCCAGCAGTTACTCGATCAGCGGGAGGTACGAGCAGTACTTC	CASSYSISGRYEQYF
TRBJ2-1	TRBD1	-	TRBV6-6	TGTGCCACAATGGACAGGGGGCGATTCAATGAGCAGTTCTTC	CATMDRGRFNEQFF
TRBJ2-7	TRBD1	-	TRBV19	TGTGCCAGTAGCTTACCCCCCCCGGGACAGCAGCAGTACTTC	CASSLPPPGQQQYF
TRBJ2-1	-	-	TRBV15	TGTGCCACCAGCAGAGTGGGCAATGAGCAGTTCTTC	CATSRVGNEQFF
TRBJ1-5	-	few	TRBV5-4	TGTGCCAGCAGGACCGGGACCTCCGTAGGTATTAGCAATCAGCCCCAGCATTTT	CASRTGTSVGISNQPQHF
TRBJ2-5	-	-	TRBV7-7	TGTGCTAGCAGCTTAGTAGGAGCGGTTGAGACCCAGTACTTC	CASSLVGAVETQYF
TRBJ2-7	TRBD2	-	TRBV5-1	TGCGCCAGCAGCCCTCGGGGCGGGAGCTACGAGCAGTACTTC	CASSPRGGSYEQYF
TRBJ2-7	TRBD1	-	TRBV9	TGTGCCAGCAGCGAGGACGGACAGGGGGCGTACGAGCAGTACTTC	CASSEDGQGAYEQYF
TRBJ2-3	-	-	TRBV25-1	TGTGCCAGCAGTAAGGCAGATACGCAGTATTTT	CASSKADTQYF
TRBJ2-4	-	-	TRBV7-2	TGTGCCAGCAGCTTCGGGGACAAAAACATTCAGTACTTC	CASSFGDKNIQYF